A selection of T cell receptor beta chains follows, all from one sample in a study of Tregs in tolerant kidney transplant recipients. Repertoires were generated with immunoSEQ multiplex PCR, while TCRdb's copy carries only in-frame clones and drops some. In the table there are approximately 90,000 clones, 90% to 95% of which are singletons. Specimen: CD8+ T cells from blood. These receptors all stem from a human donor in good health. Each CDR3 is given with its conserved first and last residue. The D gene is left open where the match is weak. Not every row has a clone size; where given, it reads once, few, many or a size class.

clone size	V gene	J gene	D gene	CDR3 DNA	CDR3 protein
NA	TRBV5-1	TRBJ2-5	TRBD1	TGCGCCAGCAGCTTATCCGGGACAGGGGGCGCGGAGACCCAGTACTTC	CASSLSGTGGAETQYF
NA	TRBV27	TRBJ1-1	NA	TGTGCCAGCAGAACCGACAGCCACGCGTCCGGGAACACTGAAGCTTTCTTT	CASRTDSHASGNTEAFF
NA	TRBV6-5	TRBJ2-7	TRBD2	TGTGCCAGCAGTTTCGCGGGGGGCACCTACGAGCAGTACTTC	CASSFAGGTYEQYF
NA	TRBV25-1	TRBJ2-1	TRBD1	TGTGCCAGCAGTGATGACGACAGGGGTGGAGGCTCCTACAATGAGCAGTTCTTC	CASSDDDRGGGSYNEQFF
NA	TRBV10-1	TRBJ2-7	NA	TGCGCCAGCAGTGACAGGGCGGACGGGCAGTACTTC	CASSDRADGQYF
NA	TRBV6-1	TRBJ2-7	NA	TGTGCCAGCACGGGTCTCACCTTCATCGAGCAGTACTTC	CASTGLTFIEQYF
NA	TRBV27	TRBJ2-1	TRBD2	TGTGCCAGCAGTCCCTTCGCGGGGGGCTCCTACAATGAGCAGTTCTTC	CASSPFAGGSYNEQFF
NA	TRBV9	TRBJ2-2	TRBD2	TGTGCCAGCAGCCCCAGGACTAGAGACACCGGGGAGCTGTTTTTT	CASSPRTRDTGELFF
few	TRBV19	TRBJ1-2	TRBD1	TGTGCCAGTATGGGACAGTCCTATGGCTACACCTTC	CASMGQSYGYTF
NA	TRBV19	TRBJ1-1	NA	TGTGCCAGTAGTCCTCCGGGACGAAGGAACACTGAAGCTTTCTTT	CASSPPGRRNTEAFF
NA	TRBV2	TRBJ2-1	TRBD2	TGTGCCAGCGTCCCGGGACTAGCGGTTTCGAGCTCCTACAATGAGCAGTTCTTC	CASVPGLAVSSSYNEQFF
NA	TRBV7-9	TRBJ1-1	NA	TGTGCCAGCAGCTTAGACAGAATGAACACTGAAGCTTTCTTT	CASSLDRMNTEAFF
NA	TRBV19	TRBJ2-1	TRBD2	TGTGCCAGTAGTAACCAAGCGGGAGTATATTGGTCCTACAATGAGCAGTTCTTC	CASSNQAGVYWSYNEQFF
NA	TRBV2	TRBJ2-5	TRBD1	TGTGCCAGCAGGACAGGGGTCGGGGAGACCCAGTACTTC	CASRTGVGETQYF
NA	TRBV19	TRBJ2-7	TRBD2	TGTGCCAGTAGTACCTTTAGCGGGAGGGCCTACGAGCAGTACTTC	CASSTFSGRAYEQYF
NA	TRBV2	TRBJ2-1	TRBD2	TGTGCCAGCAGTGAAGCGGATCGGGGGGGAGGGTATGAGCAGTTCTTC	CASSEADRGGGYEQFF
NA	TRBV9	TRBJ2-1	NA	TGTGCCAGCAGCGGAGACGTACAGTTCTTC	CASSGDVQFF
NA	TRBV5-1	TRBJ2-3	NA	TGCGCCAGCAGCCCGAAACTTGAGGCGAGCACAGATACGCAGTATTTT	CASSPKLEASTDTQYF
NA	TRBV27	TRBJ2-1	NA	TGTGCCAGCAGTCGACCGGGGGATGAGCAGTTCTTC	CASSRPGDEQFF
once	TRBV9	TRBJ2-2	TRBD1	TGTGCCAGCAGCGTCCCCCGGGACAGGGGGAACACCGGGGAGCTGTTTTTT	CASSVPRDRGNTGELFF
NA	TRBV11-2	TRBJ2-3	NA	TGTGCCAGCAGCTTAGCGAGGAGCACAGATACGCAGTATTTT	CASSLARSTDTQYF
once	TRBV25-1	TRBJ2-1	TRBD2	TGTGCCAGCAGTGGCTGGACTAGCGGGACTAGCTCCTACAATGAGCAGTTCTTC	CASSGWTSGTSSYNEQFF
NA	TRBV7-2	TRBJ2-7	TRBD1	TGTGCCAGCAGCTTCTCCGGGACAGGGCTGTACGAGCAGTACTTC	CASSFSGTGLYEQYF
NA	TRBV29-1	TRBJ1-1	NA	TGCAGCGTTGTGGCCGGGAACACTGAAGCTTTCTTT	CSVVAGNTEAFF
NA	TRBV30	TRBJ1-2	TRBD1	TGTGCCTGGACTACCGGGACAGGGATCGGCGGCTACACCTTC	CAWTTGTGIGGYTF
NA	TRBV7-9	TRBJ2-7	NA	TGTGCCAGCAGCTTAGGATCCCGGGCTTACGAGCAGTACTTC	CASSLGSRAYEQYF
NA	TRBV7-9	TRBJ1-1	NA	TGTGCCAGCAGCTTTGGGGGGAACACTGAAGCTTTCTTT	CASSFGGNTEAFF
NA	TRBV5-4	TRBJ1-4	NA	TGTGCCAGCAGCTACACAGGTCTAACTAATGAAAAACTGTTTTTT	CASSYTGLTNEKLFF
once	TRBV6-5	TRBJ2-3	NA	TGTGCCAGCAGTTTCGGCAGGGGCGGCACAGATACGCAGTATTTT	CASSFGRGGTDTQYF
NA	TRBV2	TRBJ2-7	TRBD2	TGTGCCAGCAGGCCCTCTAGCGGGATCTCCTACGAGCAGTACTTC	CASRPSSGISYEQYF
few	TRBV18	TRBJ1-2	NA	TGTGCCAGCTCACTAACAGAGTCCTATGGCTACACCTTC	CASSLTESYGYTF
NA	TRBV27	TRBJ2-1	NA	TGTGCCAGCAGTAGGGGCCCAAGCTCCTACAATGAGCAGTTCTTC	CASSRGPSSYNEQFF
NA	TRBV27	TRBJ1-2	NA	TGTGCCAGCATGGGTGGGGCGCTGTATGGCTACACCTTC	CASMGGALYGYTF
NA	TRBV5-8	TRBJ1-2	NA	TGTGCCAGCAGCTTCATCCGGGGCGTGGGTGGCTACACCTTC	CASSFIRGVGGYTF
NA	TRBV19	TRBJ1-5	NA	TGTGCCAGTAGCCATTGGGGATATAGCAATCAGCCCCAGCATTTT	CASSHWGYSNQPQHF
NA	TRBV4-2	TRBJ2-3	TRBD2	TGTGCCAGCAGACCCGGGACTAGCGACACAGATACGCAGTATTTT	CASRPGTSDTDTQYF
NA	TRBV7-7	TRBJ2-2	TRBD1	TGTGCTAGCAGCTTAGGGACAGGCAACGGCGCCGGGGAGCTGTTTTTT	CASSLGTGNGAGELFF
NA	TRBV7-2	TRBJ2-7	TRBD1	TGTGCCAGCAGCTTAGCTTCGACAGGGTTAGGGCCCCCGAGGTACGAGCAGTACTTC	CASSLASTGLGPPRYEQYF
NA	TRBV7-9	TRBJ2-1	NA	TGTGCCAGCAGCTTAGCGGGGTCCTACAATGAGCAGTTCTTC	CASSLAGSYNEQFF
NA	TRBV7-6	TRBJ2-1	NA	TGTGCCAGCAGCTTCCAGGACTCCTACAATGAGCAGTTCTTC	CASSFQDSYNEQFF
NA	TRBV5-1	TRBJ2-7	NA	TGCGCCAGCAGAGGGGAAGACTACGAGCAGTACTTC	CASRGEDYEQYF
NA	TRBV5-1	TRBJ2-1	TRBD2	TGCGCCAGCAGCTTGGTAGCACTAGCGGGAGGGAGCTCCTACAATGAGCAGTTCTTC	CASSLVALAGGSSYNEQFF
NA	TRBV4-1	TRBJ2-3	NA	TGCGCCAGCAGCCAAGAAAGGGAAAGCACAGATACGCAGTATTTT	CASSQERESTDTQYF
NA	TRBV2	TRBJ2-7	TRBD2	TGTGCCAGCAGTGAAACCATAGGGACTAGCTACGAGCAGTACTTC	CASSETIGTSYEQYF
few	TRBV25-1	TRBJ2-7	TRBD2	TGTGCCAGCAGTGGAACTAGCGGATTTACCTACGAGCAGTACTTC	CASSGTSGFTYEQYF
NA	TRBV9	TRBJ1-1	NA	TGTGCCAGCAGCGTGGCGGGGTCCTCTGAAGCTTTCTTT	CASSVAGSSEAFF
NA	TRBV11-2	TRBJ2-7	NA	TGTGCCAGCAGCCGGACTTACGAGCAGTACTTC	CASSRTYEQYF
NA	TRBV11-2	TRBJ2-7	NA	TGTGCCAGCAGCTTAGCGCCAGCCTCCTACGAGCAGTACTTC	CASSLAPASYEQYF
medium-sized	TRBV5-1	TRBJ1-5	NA	TGCGCCAGCAGCCCGGAGGGGGACCAGCCCCAGCATTTT	CASSPEGDQPQHF
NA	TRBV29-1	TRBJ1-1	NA	TGCAGCGCCGAACGCGGCACTGAAGCTTTCTTT	CSAERGTEAFF
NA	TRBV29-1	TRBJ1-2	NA	TGCAGCGTTGAAAGGACAGCGCCTGGCTACACCTTC	CSVERTAPGYTF
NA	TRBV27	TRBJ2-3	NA	TGTGCCAGCAGTTTAGGCAGCACAAATACGCAGTATTTT	CASSLGSTNTQYF
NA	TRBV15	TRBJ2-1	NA	TGTGCCACCAGCAGAGAAGGAGGCCTAGCGATCTACAATGAGCAGTTCTTC	CATSREGGLAIYNEQFF
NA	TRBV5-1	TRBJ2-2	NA	TGCGCCAGCAGCTTCCCTAGTGAGGGGACCGGGGAGCTGTTTTTT	CASSFPSEGTGELFF
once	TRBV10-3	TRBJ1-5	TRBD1	TGTGCCATCAAAGACAGGGGCGATCAGCCCCAGCATTTT	CAIKDRGDQPQHF
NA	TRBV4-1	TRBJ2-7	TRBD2	TGCGCCAGCAGTCTGGGACTAGCGGCCTACGAGCAGTACTTC	CASSLGLAAYEQYF
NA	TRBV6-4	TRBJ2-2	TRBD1	TGTGCCAGCAGAGAACTTACAGGGGGCGAAACCGGGGAGCTGTTTTTT	CASRELTGGETGELFF
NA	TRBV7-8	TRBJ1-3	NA	TGTGCCAGCAGCTTAGGTGCCAGGGCCTCTGGAAACACCATATATTTT	CASSLGARASGNTIYF